These 9 T cell receptor beta chains came from one sample sequenced in a study of cytomegalovirus exposure and HLA in healthy donors. With 60 Vbeta and 13 Jbeta primers, the PCR was carried out. Only in-frame clones appear in the TCRdb table, and some are missing; sequencing was by immunoSEQ multiplex PCR. The sample has about 140,000 clones; around 77% are singletons. The sequenced material came from PBMCs. The origin of the receptors is a young man in good health.

This clone has just a few counts. The chain is built from TRBV7-9 and TRBJ1-1; D remains unclear. V shed 8 bases and J shed 8 bases, with 18 bases lying between them. The CDR3 length is 13 residues. Germline-derived CDR1 and CDR2 are SEHNR and FQNEAQ (reference sequence). The CDR3 DNA sequence: TGTGCCAGCGTTCCCAATCCCCCCTACGAAGCTTTCTTT. Its protein is CASVPNPPYEAFF.

The V gene is TRBV28, the J gene TRBJ1-5; 8 bases are a match to TRBD1. The germline CDR1 and CDR2 sequences are MDHEN and SYDVKM. Trimming removed 2 bases from V and 4 bases from J; junction bases left unmatched: 4. The CDR3 extends over 15 amino acids. CDR3: CASSLGDRYNQPQHF. As DNA, the CDR3 is TGTGCCAGCAGTTTAGGGGACAGGTATAATCAGCCCCAGCATTTT.

About this clone itself: An end of the junction differs from the germline gene, which may be a read error. The CDR3 DNA reads TGCGCCAGCAGCCAAGAAGTACGGGCTAGCGGGATAGGGGCCAACGCCCTGACTTTC. This codes for CASSQEVRASGIGANALTF. V gene TRBV4-1 combines with J gene TRBJ2-6, with TRBD2 matching over 9 bases. The CDR3 sequence is 19 residues long. Germline V gene data show CDR1 as MGHRA and CDR2 as YSYEKL.

To note about this clone: Relative to the germline gene, one junction end is altered; a read error may explain this. The chain combines TRBV7-9 with TRBJ2-1; possible D gene TRBD2, 6 bases. Germline loops: CDR1 SEHNR, CDR2 FQNEAQ (reference sequence). CDR3 length: 12 amino acids. CDR3 sequence reads: CSSSQGLNEQFF. CDR3 coding DNA: TGTTCCAGCAGCCAGGGACTCAATGAGCAGTTCTTC. Full variable domain (outside the CDR3, taken from reference TRBV7-9 and TRBJ2-1): DTGVSQNPRHKITKRGQNVTFRCDPISEHNRLYWYRQTLGQGPEFLTYFQNEAQLEKSRLLSDRFSAERPKGSFSTLEIQRTEQGDSAMYLCSSSQGLNEQFFGPGTRLTVL.

The chain recombines TRBV11-2 with TRBJ2-5; 7 nucleotides line up with TRBD1. The DNA end is more similar to TRBJ2-7, so the J call may be wrong. This CDR3 contains 12 residues. Germline V gene lookup returns CDR1 SGHAT and CDR2 FQNNGV. This CDR3 reads CASSPTGIEQYF. In DNA form, the CDR3 reads TGTGCCAGCAGCCCGACAGGGATCGAGCAGTACTTC.

This clone was counted between two and nine times. The V gene is TRBV18, the J gene TRBJ2-7; D is possibly TRBD2 (5 bases). The CDR3 covers 14 residues. The germline V gene has CDR1 KGHSH and CDR2 LQKENI. Trimming removed 4 bases at V and 2 bases at J, with 12 bases between. The CDR3 DNA reads TGTGCCAGCTCACAAAAAGACGGGACCTACGAGCAGTACTTC. Translation gives CASSQKDGTYEQYF.

The chain links TRBV9 to TRBJ2-1; possibly TRBD2 for D (5 bases). This CDR3 has 16 amino acids. Trimming removed 0 bases at V and 8 bases at J, with 18 bases between. Germline V gene data show CDR1 as SGDLS and CDR2 as YYNGEE. CDR3 residues: CASSVGDRRVRDEQFF. The CDR3 DNA sequence: TGTGCCAGCAGCGTAGGAGATCGGCGGGTAAGGGATGAGCAGTTCTTC.

The chain links TRBV5-1 to TRBJ2-3, with 9 bases identical to TRBD2. CDR3 length: 13 amino acids. Germline assignment: CDR1 SGHRS and CDR2 YFSETQ. V lost 5 bases to trimming and J lost 5 bases; unmatched junction nucleotides: 3. Here the CDR3 DNA reads TGCGCCAGCAGAAGGACTAGCGTAGATACGCAGTATTTT. Its translation is CASRRTSVDTQYF.

V and J are TRBV30 and TRBJ2-7; possibly TRBD2 for D (6 bases). CDR3 size: 15 residues. CDR1 is GTSNPN and CDR2 is SVGIG in the germline V gene (reference sequence). The V and J ends lost 4 bases and 2 bases respectively, with 18 bases between them. As DNA, the CDR3 is TGTGCCTGGACCCCGATGCGGGACGGCCCCTACGAGCAGTACTTC. Residues: CAWTPMRDGPYEQYF.